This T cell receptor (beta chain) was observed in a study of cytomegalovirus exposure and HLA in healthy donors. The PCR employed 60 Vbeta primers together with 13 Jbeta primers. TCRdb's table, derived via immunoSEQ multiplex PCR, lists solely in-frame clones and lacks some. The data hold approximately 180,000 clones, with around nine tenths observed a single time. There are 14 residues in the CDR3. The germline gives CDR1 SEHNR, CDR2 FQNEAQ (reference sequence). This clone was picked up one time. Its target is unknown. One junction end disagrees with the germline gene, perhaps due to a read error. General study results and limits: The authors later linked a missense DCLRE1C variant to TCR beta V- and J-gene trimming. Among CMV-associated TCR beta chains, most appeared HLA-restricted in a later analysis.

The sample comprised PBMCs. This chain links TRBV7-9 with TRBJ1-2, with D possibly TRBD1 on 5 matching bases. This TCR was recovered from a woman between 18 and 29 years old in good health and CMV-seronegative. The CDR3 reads CSSSNRGGIYGYTF. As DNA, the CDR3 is TGTTCCAGCAGCAACCGGGGGGGAATCTATGGCTACACCTTC.